The TCR beta chain described here comes from a study of patients and donors after allogeneic stem cell transplantation. TCRdb used MiXCR to reprocess the RT-PCR reads, holding one entry per CDR3 protein. The table shows 150,000 or so distinct CDR3 sequences, with more than 20% occurring only once. The sample holds a few counts of this clonotype. V lost 6 bases and J lost 5; bases outside the gene matches: 9. Germline V gene lookup returns CDR1 ENHRY and CDR2 SYGVKD. The CDR3 sequence is 14 residues long. Sequencing was performed on blood, either unsorted or a sorted T cell fraction (not recorded which). This TCR was sampled from a human donor who was either an allogeneic HSCT recipient or a stem cell or donor lymphocyte infusion donor (not recorded which). It is not recorded whose cells these are; they may come from a transplant donor. J is TRBJ2-7 and V is TRBV10-3; TRBD1 matches 8 bases. The CDR3 sequence: CAISPGQAMDEQYF. The CDR3 bases are TGTGCCATCAGCCCGGGACAGGCAATGGACGAGCAGTACTTC.